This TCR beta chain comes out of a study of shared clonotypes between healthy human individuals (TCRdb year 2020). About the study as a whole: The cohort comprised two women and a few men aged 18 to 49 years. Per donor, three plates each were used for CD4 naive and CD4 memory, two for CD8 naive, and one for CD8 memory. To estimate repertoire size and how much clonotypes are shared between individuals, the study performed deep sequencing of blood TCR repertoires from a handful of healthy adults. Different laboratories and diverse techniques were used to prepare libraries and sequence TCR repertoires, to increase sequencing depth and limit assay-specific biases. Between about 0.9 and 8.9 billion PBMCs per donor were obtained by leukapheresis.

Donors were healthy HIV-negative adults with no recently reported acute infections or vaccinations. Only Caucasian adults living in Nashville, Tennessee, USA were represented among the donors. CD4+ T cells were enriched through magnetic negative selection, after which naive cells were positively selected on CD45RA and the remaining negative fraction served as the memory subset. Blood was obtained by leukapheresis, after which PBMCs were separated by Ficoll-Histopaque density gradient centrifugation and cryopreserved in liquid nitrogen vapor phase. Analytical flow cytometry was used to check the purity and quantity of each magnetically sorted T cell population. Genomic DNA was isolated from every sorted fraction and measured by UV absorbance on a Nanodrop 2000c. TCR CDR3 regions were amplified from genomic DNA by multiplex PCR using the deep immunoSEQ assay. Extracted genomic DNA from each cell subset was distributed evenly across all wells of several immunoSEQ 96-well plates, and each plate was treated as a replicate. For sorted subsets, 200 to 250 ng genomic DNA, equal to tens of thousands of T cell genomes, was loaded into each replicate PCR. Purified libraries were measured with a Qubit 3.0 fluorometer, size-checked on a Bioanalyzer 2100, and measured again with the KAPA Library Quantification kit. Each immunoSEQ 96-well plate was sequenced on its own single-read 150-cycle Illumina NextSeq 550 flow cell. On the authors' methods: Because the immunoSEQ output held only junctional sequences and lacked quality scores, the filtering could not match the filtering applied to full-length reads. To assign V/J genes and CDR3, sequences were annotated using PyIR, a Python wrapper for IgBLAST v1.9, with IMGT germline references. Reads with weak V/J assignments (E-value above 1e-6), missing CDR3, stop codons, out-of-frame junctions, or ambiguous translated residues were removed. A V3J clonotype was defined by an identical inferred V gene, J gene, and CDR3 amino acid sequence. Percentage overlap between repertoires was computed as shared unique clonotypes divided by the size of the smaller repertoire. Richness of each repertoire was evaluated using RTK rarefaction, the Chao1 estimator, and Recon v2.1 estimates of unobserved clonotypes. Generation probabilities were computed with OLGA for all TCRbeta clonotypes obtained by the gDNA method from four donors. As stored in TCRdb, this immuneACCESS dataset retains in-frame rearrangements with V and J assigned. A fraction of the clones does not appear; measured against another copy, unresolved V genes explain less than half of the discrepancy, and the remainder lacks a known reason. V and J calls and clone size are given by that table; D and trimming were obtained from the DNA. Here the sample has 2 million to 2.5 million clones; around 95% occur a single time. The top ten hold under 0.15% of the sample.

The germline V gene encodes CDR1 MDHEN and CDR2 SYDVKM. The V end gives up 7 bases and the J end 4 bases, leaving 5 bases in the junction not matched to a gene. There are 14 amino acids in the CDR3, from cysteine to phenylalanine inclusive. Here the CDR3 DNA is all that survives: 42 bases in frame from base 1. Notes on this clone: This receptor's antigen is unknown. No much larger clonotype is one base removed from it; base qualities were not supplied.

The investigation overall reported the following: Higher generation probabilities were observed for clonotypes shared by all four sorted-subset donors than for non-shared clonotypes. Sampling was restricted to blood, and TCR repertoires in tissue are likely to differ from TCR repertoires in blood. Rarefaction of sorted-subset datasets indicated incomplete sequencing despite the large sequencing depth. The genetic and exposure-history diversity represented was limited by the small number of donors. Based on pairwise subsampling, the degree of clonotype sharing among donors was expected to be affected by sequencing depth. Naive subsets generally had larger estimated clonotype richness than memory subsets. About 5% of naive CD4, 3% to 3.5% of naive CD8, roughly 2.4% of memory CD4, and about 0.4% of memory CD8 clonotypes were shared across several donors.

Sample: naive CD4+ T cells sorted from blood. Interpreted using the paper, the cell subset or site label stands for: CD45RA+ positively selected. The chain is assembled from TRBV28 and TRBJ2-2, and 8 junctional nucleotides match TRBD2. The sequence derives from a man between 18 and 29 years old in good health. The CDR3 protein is CASKRGRGTGELFF. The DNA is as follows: TGTGCCAGCAAGCGGGGGCGCGGCACCGGGGAGCTGTTTTTT.